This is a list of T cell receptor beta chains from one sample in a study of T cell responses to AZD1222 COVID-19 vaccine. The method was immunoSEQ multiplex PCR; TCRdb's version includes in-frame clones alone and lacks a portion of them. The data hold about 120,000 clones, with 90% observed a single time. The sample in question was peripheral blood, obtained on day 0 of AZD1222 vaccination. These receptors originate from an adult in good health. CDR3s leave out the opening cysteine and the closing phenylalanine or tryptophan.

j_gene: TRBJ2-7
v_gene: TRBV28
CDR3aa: ASSQGTLFSYEQY

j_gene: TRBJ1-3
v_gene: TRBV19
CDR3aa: ASSARGSGNTIY

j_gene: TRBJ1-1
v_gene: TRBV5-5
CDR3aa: ASSSSLIILGPRDRAF

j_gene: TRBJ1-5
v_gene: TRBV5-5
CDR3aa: ASSLTDYNQPQH

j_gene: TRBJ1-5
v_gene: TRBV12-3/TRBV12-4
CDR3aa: ASSLNNQPQH

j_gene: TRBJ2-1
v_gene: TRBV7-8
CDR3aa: ASSPQIGRRF

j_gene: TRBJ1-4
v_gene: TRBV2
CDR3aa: ASSEDEAGGREKLF

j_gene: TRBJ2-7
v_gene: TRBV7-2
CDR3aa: ASSFARDGYEQY

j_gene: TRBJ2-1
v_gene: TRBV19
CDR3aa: ASKGSGNSYNEQF

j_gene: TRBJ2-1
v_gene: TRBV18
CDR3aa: ASSLKPGTSGYNEQF

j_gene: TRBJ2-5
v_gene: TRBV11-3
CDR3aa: ASSSGTSGRPQETQY

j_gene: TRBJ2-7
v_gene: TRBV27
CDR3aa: ASSIGTEPHEQY